One sample yielded the 27 T cell receptor beta chains listed below, sequenced in a study of T cell repertoires in cytomegalovirus infection. Which antigens these TCRs recognize remains unknown. TCRdb analysed the reads with MiXCR anew, one entry per CDR3 protein. The sample has a few hundred thousand distinct CDR3 sequences, nearly 35% seen once. Sequencing used cultured PBMCs, obtained from culture after CMV antigen stimulation. The receptor set was obtained from a human donor in good health (CMV status not recorded). Some clones in this sample may be carry-over from other donors' samples.

The rearrangement links TRBV7-2 to TRBJ1-4; 8 nucleotides agree with TRBD1. The CDR3 contains 14 residues. Trimming cost V 5 bases and J 11 bases; bases outside gene matches: 10. Germline CDR1 and CDR2: SGHTA and FQGNSA. This CDR3 is CASSQGQGTMKLFF. CDR3 sequence (DNA): TGTGCCAGCAGCCAAGGACAGGGTACGATGAAACTGTTTTTT.

This clonotype occurred a few times. The chain uses TRBV7-4 and TRBJ2-1, with a tentative D call TRBD1 (5 bases). This CDR3 has 14 amino acids. V gave up 4 bases and J gave up 12 bases, with 19 bases separating them. Germline CDR1 SGHVT, CDR2 SQSDAQ. The chain's CDR3 is CASSSQGSQLGQFF. CDR3 nucleotides: TGTGCCAGCAGCTCCCAGGGATCCCAATTAGGGCAGTTCTTC.

The rearrangement uses TRBV11-2 and TRBJ1-2, with 10 bases that match TRBD1. The CDR3 contains 14 residues. CDR1 SGHAT and CDR2 FQNNGV come from the germline V gene. V was clipped by 5 bases and J by 7 bases; unmatched bases: 7. CDR3 protein: CASSHDRGRIGYTF. In DNA form, the CDR3 reads TGTGCCAGCAGCCACGACAGGGGGCGAATTGGCTACACCTTC.

The chain has TRBV4-3 and TRBJ2-1, with unresolved D. Trimming took 0 bases from V and 2 from J, leaving 8 bases between them. This CDR3 has 15 residues. Germline-derived CDR1 and CDR2 are LGHNA and YSLEER. DNA of the CDR3: TGCGCCAGCAGCCAAGATCTTGGGACCTACAATGAGCAGTTCTTC. It yields the protein CASSQDLGTYNEQFF.

The V gene is TRBV28, the J gene TRBJ2-6, with D hard to call. Germline assignment: CDR1 MDHEN and CDR2 SYDVKM. The V end was cut by 4 bases, the J end by 0 bases, with 7 bases between. The length of the CDR3 is 15 residues. CDR3 sequence reads: CASSSRGSGANVLTF. The DNA for the CDR3 is TGTGCCAGCAGTTCTCGCGGCTCTGGGGCCAACGTCCTGACTTTC.

Sample share makes this clonotype medium-sized. This chain uses TRBV7-2 with TRBJ2-1, with TRBD2 as a possible D gene (7 bases). With 5 bases removed from V and 6 bases from J, the gap between germline ends came to 14 bases. Germline CDR1 reads SGHTA; CDR2 reads FQGNSA. The CDR3 is made up of 14 amino acids. CDR3 coding DNA: TGTGCCAGCAGCCTAGGGGGGGGGAGCAATGAGCAGTTCTTC. Translation: CASSLGGGSNEQFF.

At least ten counts were recorded for this clonotype. The CDR3 DNA reads TGTGCCAGCAGCTGGGACGGAAGAAATGAGCAGTTCTTC. Amino acids: CASSWDGRNEQFF. The chain carries TRBV7-8 and TRBJ2-1; D may match TRBD1 or TRBD2 (5 bases each). Trimming took off 4 bases at V and 7 bases at J, with 11 bases between the two ends. Germline V gene lookup returns CDR1 SGHVS and CDR2 FQNEAQ. The CDR3 runs to 13 residues.

This clonotype was found many times. This chain connects TRBV7-2 to TRBJ1-1; D possibly corresponds to TRBD1 (5 bases). The CDR3 sequence is 15 residues long. V was cut by 6 bases and J by 1 base, with 15 bases left in between. In germline, CDR1 is SGHTA, CDR2 FQGNSA. CDR3 loop: CASRLWPGGNTEAFF. For the CDR3, the DNA is TGTGCCAGCAGATTATGGCCCGGGGGGAACACTGAAGCTTTCTTT.

For the CDR3, the DNA is TGTGCCAGCAGCTTGTTTAGCGGGTCTGGTGGAGAGACCCAGTACTTC. This translates into CASSLFSGSGGETQYF. The chain links TRBV7-9 to TRBJ2-5; 7 nucleotides match TRBD2. J was trimmed by 4 bases and V by 3 bases; bases with no gene match: 11. Germline CDR1 reads SEHNR; CDR2 reads FQNEAQ (reference sequence). CDR3 length equals 16 residues.

The CDR3 DNA follows: TGTGCCAGCAGCTTAGCGCCTAGCGGCCGCACAGATACGCAGTATTTT. This encodes CASSLAPSGRTDTQYF. The V call is TRBV7-8, the J call TRBJ2-3; 7 bases map to TRBD2. The trim removed 0 bases at V and 1 base at J, leaving 4 bases unmatched. CDR3 length equals 16 residues. Germline V gene lookup returns CDR1 SGHVS and CDR2 FQNEAQ. The entire variable domain, with the rest obtained from reference TRBV7-8 and TRBJ2-3, is as follows: GAGVSQSPRYKVAKRGQDVALRCDPISGHVSLFWYQQALGQGPEFLTYFQNEAQLDKSGLPSDRFFAERPEGSVSTLKIQRTQQEDSAVYLCASSLAPSGRTDTQYFGPGTRLTVL.

CDR3 sequence (DNA): TGTGCCAGCAGCTTAGGGGGACACCCTGGGACCCAGTACTTC. It specifies CASSLGGHPGTQYF. The chain couples TRBV11-3 to TRBJ2-5; D might be TRBD1 (6 bases). The CDR3 consists of 14 residues. V gave up 1 base and J gave up 7 bases, with 13 bases separating them. The germline CDR1 and CDR2 sequences are SGHNT and YENEEA.

This clonotype has just a few counts. The chain joins TRBV11-2 to TRBJ2-1; tentative D call: TRBD2 (5 bases). The CDR3 consists of 16 residues. Trimming took 0 bases from V and 9 from J, leaving 18 bases between them. Germline lookup yields CDR1 SGHAT and CDR2 FQNNGV. CDR3 amino acids: CASSLDQPPLGLEQFF. In DNA, the CDR3 is TGTGCCAGCAGCTTAGATCAACCCCCACTCGGACTTGAGCAGTTCTTC.

The chain combines TRBV7-8 with TRBJ2-2; TRBD1 aligns across 9 bases. There are 15 residues in the CDR3. V was clipped by 3 bases and J by 5 bases; unmatched bases: 4. Germline V gene lookup returns CDR1 SGHVS and CDR2 FQNEAQ. CDR3 sequence (DNA): TGTGCCAGCAGCTTCCGGGACAGGGTAACCGGGGAGCTGTTTTTT. This gives the protein CASSFRDRVTGELFF. Full variable domain (outside the CDR3, taken from reference TRBV7-8 and TRBJ2-2): GAGVSQSPRYKVAKRGQDVALRCDPISGHVSLFWYQQALGQGPEFLTYFQNEAQLDKSGLPSDRFFAERPEGSVSTLKIQRTQQEDSAVYLCASSFRDRVTGELFFGEGSRLTVL.

V is TRBV2 and J is TRBJ1-2; 7 bases align to TRBD1. V lost 2 bases to trimming and J lost 0 bases; unmatched junction nucleotides: 3. The CDR3 has 15 amino acids. CDR1 is SNHLY, CDR2 FYNNEI, per germline. This chain's CDR3 is CASSEIGQANYGYTF. CDR3 DNA sequence: TGTGCCAGCAGTGAAATCGGACAGGCTAACTATGGCTACACCTTC.

This chain links TRBV20-1 with TRBJ1-6; TRBD1 aligns across 9 bases. The CDR3 sequence is 17 residues long. Germline CDR1 DFQATT, CDR2 SNEGSKA (reference sequence). J lost 7 bases, V lost 1 base, and 11 bases had no gene match. The CDR3 DNA reads TGCAGTGCTAGAGTACCGGGACAGGGTCTGGGGAATTCACCCCTCCACTTT. Its protein product is CSARVPGQGLGNSPLHF.

In nucleotides, the CDR3 is TGTGCCAGCAGCCCGACCTTTCGAGGAAATCTAGCCAAAAACATTCAGTACTTC. Translated, it gives CASSPTFRGNLAKNIQYF. The gene calls are TRBV5-5 and TRBJ2-4; D call uncertain. The CDR3 totals 18 residues. Trimming pared 4 bases from V and 0 bases from J, leaving 20 bases between. Germline values: CDR1 SGHKS, CDR2 YYEKEE (reference sequence).

The V call is TRBV20-1, the J call TRBJ2-5; TRBD2 aligns across 10 bases. The germline V gene encodes CDR1 DFQATT and CDR2 SNEGSKA (reference sequence). The V segment lost 3 bases and the J segment 6 bases; nucleotides outside the gene matches: 10. The CDR3 sequence is 15 residues long. As DNA, the CDR3 is TGCAGTGCTAGCAGGCGTCTAGCGGGAGTAAAGACCCAGTACTTC. Translating it yields CSASRRLAGVKTQYF.

The genes are TRBV27 and TRBJ2-7; 9 nucleotides match TRBD2. The CDR3 covers 13 residues. Trimming at V came to 6 bases and at J to 7 bases, leaving 7 bases not matched to a gene. Germline CDR1 reads MNHEY; CDR2 reads SMNVEV (reference sequence). CDR3 coding DNA: TGTGCCAGCAGGCTAGGGCTAGCGGGAGAGCAGTACGTC. Translated, it gives CASRLGLAGEQYV.

This clonotype has more than one count but fewer than ten. This chain connects TRBV27 to TRBJ1-2, with D tentatively TRBD1 (5 bases). This CDR3 contains 14 residues. With 3 bases removed from V and 6 bases from J, the gap between germline ends came to 14 bases. Germline lookup yields CDR1 MNHEY and CDR2 SMNVEV (reference sequence). The CDR3 protein is CASSFWGTEDGYTF. The CDR3 bases are TGTGCCAGCAGTTTCTGGGGGACGGAGGATGGCTACACCTTC.

This clonotype was counted between two and nine times. The J gene is TRBJ2-1, the V gene TRBV7-2; the match to TRBD1 covers 10 bases. The trim removed 1 base at V and 5 bases at J, leaving 11 bases unmatched. The CDR3 runs 18 residues. The germline V gene encodes CDR1 SGHTA and CDR2 FQGNSA. CDR3: CASSLEPAPGQGHNEQFF. CDR3 bases: TGTGCCAGCAGCTTAGAGCCCGCGCCGGGACAGGGGCACAATGAGCAGTTCTTC.

The chain carries TRBV6-2 or TRBV6-3 and TRBJ2-2; 8 nucleotides match TRBD2. The CDR3 totals 16 residues. Trimming removed 4 bases from V and 7 bases from J; junction bases left unmatched: 11. Germline-derived CDR1 and CDR2 are MNHEY and SVGEGT. DNA of the CDR3: TGTGCCAGCAGTTCGGGGACTAGTCGGGTTCTCGGGGAGCTGTTTTTT. Its translation: CASSSGTSRVLGELFF.

This clonotype was recorded many times. The chain links TRBV7-8 to TRBJ2-3, with D unclear. Trimming removed 7 bases at V and 5 bases at J, with 19 bases between. This CDR3 is built from 15 residues. Germline values: CDR1 SGHVS, CDR2 FQNEAQ. The CDR3 DNA reads as TGTGCCAGCACCTCCAAGGAAGTATTTGAAGATACGCAGTATTTT. Translating it yields CASTSKEVFEDTQYF.

The chain joins TRBV10-3 to TRBJ2-2, with TRBD1 identical over 9 bases. Germline V gene lookup returns CDR1 ENHRY and CDR2 SYGVKD. With V trimmed by 7 bases and J by 6 bases, 9 bases remained unmatched. The CDR3 is 15 amino acids. Here the CDR3 reads CAIKPGQGLSGELFF. CDR3 in DNA: TGTGCCATCAAACCGGGACAGGGATTATCCGGGGAGCTGTTTTTT.

This clonotype was counted only a few times. The chain couples TRBV11-3 to TRBJ1-1; D may be TRBD1 (6 bases). The CDR3 runs to 13 residues. The germline V gene encodes CDR1 SGHNT and CDR2 YENEEA. V was pared by 5 bases and J by 5 bases, with 12 bases between. The CDR3 here is CASSATQGTEAFF. The CDR3 DNA sequence: TGTGCCAGCAGCGCAACACAGGGTACTGAAGCTTTCTTT.

This chain joins TRBV6-6 and TRBJ1-5; D gene unclear. The CDR3 consists of 14 residues. The germline V gene encodes CDR1 MNHNY and CDR2 SVGAGI (reference sequence). The ends were cut back, 0 bases at V and 2 bases at J, with 5 bases in the middle. The CDR3 sequence: CASSYSQGNQPQHF. CDR3 DNA: TGTGCCAGCAGTTACTCTCAGGGCAATCAGCCCCAGCATTTT.

The CDR3 sequence: CASSAGTEVGYEQYV. In DNA form, the CDR3 reads TGTGCCAGCAGCGCCGGGACAGAGGTCGGCTACGAGCAGTACGTC. The J gene is TRBJ2-7, the V gene TRBV5-4, with TRBD1 matching over 7 bases. Germline V gene lookup returns CDR1 SGHNT and CDR2 YYREEE (reference sequence). J lost 3 bases, V lost 4 bases, and 10 bases had no gene match. The CDR3 is 15 residues long.

This clonotype showed up just a few times. This chain uses TRBV14 with TRBJ1-1, with D perhaps matching TRBD1 (6 bases). In germline, CDR1 is SGHDN, CDR2 FVKESK. V was pared by 1 base and J by 1 base, with 7 bases between. The CDR3 consists of 14 residues. The chain's CDR3 is CASSQVTGNTEAFF. The CDR3 DNA reads as TGTGCCAGCAGCCAAGTGACAGGGAACACTGAAGCTTTCTTT.